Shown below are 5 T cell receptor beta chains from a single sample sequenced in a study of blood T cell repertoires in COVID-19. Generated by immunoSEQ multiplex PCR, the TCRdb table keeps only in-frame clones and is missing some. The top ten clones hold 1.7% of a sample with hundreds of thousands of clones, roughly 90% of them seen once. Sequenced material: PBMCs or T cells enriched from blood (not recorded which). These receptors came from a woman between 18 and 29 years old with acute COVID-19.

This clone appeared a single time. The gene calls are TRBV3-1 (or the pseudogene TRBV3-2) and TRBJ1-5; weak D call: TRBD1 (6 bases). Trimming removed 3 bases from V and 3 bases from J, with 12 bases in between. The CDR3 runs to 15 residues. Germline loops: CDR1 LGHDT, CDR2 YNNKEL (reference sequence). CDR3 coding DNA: TGTGCCAGCAGCCAGCGGACAGACCCCAATCAGCCCCAGCATTTT. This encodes CASSQRTDPNQPQHF.

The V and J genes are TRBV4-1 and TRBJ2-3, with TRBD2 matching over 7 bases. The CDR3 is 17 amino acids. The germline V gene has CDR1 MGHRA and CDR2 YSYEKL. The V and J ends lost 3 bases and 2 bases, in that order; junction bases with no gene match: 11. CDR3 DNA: TGCGCCAGCAGCCACATAACCGCGGGAGTATTCACAGATACGCAGTATTTT. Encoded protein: CASSHITAGVFTDTQYF.

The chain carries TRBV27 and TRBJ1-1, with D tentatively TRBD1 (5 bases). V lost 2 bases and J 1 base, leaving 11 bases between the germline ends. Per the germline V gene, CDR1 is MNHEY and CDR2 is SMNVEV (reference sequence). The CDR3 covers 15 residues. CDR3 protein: CASSLPGLANTEAFF. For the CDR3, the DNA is TGTGCCAGCAGTTTACCGGGACTCGCGAACACTGAAGCTTTCTTT.

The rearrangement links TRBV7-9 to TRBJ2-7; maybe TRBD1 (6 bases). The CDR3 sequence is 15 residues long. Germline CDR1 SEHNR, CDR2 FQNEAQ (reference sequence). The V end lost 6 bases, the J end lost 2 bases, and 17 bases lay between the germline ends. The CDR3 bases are TGTGCCAGCAGTCCTACCGGGACATCTACCTACGAGCAGTACTTC. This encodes CASSPTGTSTYEQYF.

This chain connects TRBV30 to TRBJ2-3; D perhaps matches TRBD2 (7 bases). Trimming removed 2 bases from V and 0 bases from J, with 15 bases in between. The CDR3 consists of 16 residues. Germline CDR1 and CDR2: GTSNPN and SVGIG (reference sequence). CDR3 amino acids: CAWSLPRGASTDTQYF. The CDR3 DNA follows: TGTGCCTGGAGTCTACCCCGGGGGGCTAGCACAGATACGCAGTATTTT.